This TCR beta chain was profiled in a study of spatial heterogeneity in lung cancer. MiXCR, applied by TCRdb to the 5' RACE reads, yields one record per CDR3 protein. The profile shows 35,000 to 55,000 distinct CDR3 sequences, approximately 14% of them singletons. Germline loops: CDR1 DFQATT, CDR2 SNEGSKA (reference sequence). The CDR3 is 14 amino acids. Trimming stripped 2 bases from V and 2 bases from J, with 11 bases between. Time point denoted: sample taken at primary tumor resection. The material was PBMCs, obtained at surgery. This chain joins TRBV20-1 and TRBJ2-3; a possible D gene is TRBD2 (5 bases). The sequence was obtained from a male donor with early-stage non-small cell lung cancer. The CDR3: CSARPQTTTDTQYF. CDR3 sequence (DNA): TGCAGTGCTAGACCCCAGACTACCACAGATACGCAGTATTTT.